The 6 T cell receptor beta chains reported below all come from one sample, sequenced in a study of vaccination effects on CD4 cells after COVID-19. Isolating CD4+ T cells followed more than eight days of culture. SARS-CoV-2 infected the person between March and December 2020, as confirmed by PCR. Everyone in the study got two shots of either the BNT162b2 or mRNA-1273 vaccine. These receptors have no known antigen. Profiling relied on immunoSEQ multiplex PCR, and the TCRdb table lists in-frame clones only, not all of them. The table records 35,000 to 55,000 clones, over 60% of them present only once. The starting material was CD4+ T cells from PBMCs cultured without peptide, obtained after COVID-19 vaccination. The receptors originated from a human donor who had a prior SARS-CoV-2 infection.

This clone was counted between two and nine times. V is TRBV5-1 and J is TRBJ2-3, with 8 positions matching TRBD2. V shed 4 bases and J 3 bases; nucleotides not matched to a gene: 10. CDR1 is SGHRS, CDR2 YFSETQ, per germline. This CDR3 has 16 amino acids. The CDR3 region has the DNA TGCGCCAGCAGCCCGGGGACTAGTATTTCGACAGATACGCAGTATTTT. Amino acid sequence: CASSPGTSISTDTQYF.

The chain has TRBV5-1 and TRBJ2-4, with a possible D match to TRBD2 (6 bases). This CDR3 is built from 15 residues. V lost 0 bases and J lost 8, with 15 bases in between. Germline CDR1 is SGHRS and CDR2 is YFSETQ. The CDR3 sequence: CASSLVGGYADIQYF. In nucleotides, the CDR3 is TGCGCCAGCAGCTTGGTAGGAGGGTACGCGGACATTCAGTACTTC.

To note about this clone: One end of the junction fails to match germline, which may point to a read error. This sample includes further DNA sequences coding for the same CDR3. V gene TRBV5-1 combines with J gene TRBJ2-5, with 10 bases matching TRBD1. The CDR3 is made up of 13 amino acids. Germline V gives CDR1 SGHRS, CDR2 YFSETQ. The CDR3 DNA reads as TGCGCCAGCAGCGGTGGGACAGGGGAGACCCAATACTTC. Its translation is CASSGGTGETQYF.

The chain carries TRBV5-1 and TRBJ1-2; D is unclear. Looked up from germline, CDR1 is SGHRS and CDR2 is YFSETQ. Trimming pared 4 bases from V and 4 bases from J, leaving 8 bases between. The CDR3 spans 12 residues. The CDR3 region has the DNA TGCGCCAGCAGCATAGACCGCTATGGCTACACCTTC. The encoded protein is CASSIDRYGYTF. Combining the CDR3 with reference TRBV5-1 and TRBJ1-2 gives the whole variable domain KAGVTQTPRYLIKTRGQQVTLSCSPISGHRSVSWYQQTPGQGLQFLFEYFSETQRNKGNFPGRFSGRQFSNSRSEMNVSTLELGDSALYLCASSIDRYGYTFGSGTRLTVV.

This clone appeared a single time. This chain uses TRBV19 with TRBJ2-1; 11 nucleotides align to TRBD2. The CDR3 length is 15 residues. The ends lost 6 bases at V and 4 bases at J; junction bases unmatched: 5. Germline V gene sequence: CDR1 LNHDA, CDR2 SQIVND (reference sequence). CDR3 loop: CASRKGTSGYNEQFF. The CDR3 bases are TGTGCCAGTAGAAAAGGGACTAGCGGATACAATGAGCAGTTCTTC. Full variable domain (missing parts from reference TRBV19 and TRBJ2-1): DGGITQSPKYLFRKEGQNVTLSCEQNLNHDAMYWYRQDPGQGLRLIYYSQIVNDFQKGDIAEGYSVSREKKESFPLTVTSAQKNPTAFYLCASRKGTSGYNEQFFGPGTRLTVL.

The chain is built from TRBV19 and TRBJ1-4; D ambiguous. Trimming removed 5 bases at V and 5 bases at J, with 12 bases between. There are 14 residues in the CDR3. Germline CDR1 is LNHDA and CDR2 is SQIVND (reference sequence). The CDR3 sequence: CASSLRYTNEKLFF. The CDR3 coding sequence is TGTGCCAGTAGTTTGAGATACACAAATGAAAAACTGTTTTTT.